This T cell receptor (beta chain) was found in a study of blood T cell repertoires in COVID-19. Study background: Some COVID-19 samples were acute and others convalescent; all came from the United States, Italy and Spain. The cDNA or gDNA used as material had been derived from T cells, B-cell-depleted T cells, or PBMCs.

Trimming shortened V by 0 bases and J by 0 bases, and 17 bases separated the two germline ends. Germline lookup yields CDR1 MNHEY and CDR2 SVGEGT. The CDR3 consists of 19 residues. In the authors' methods: Estimates of nucleated cell counts were drawn from the amplification of reference gene primers. Sequencing used immunoSEQ multiplex PCR; TCRdb keeps in-frame clones, though not all of them. V, J and clone size derive from that table, while D and trimming were established from the DNA sequence. The sample lists about 100,000 clones, about nine tenths occurring once. The clonotype was recovered from a man between 60 and 70 years old with acute or convalescent COVID-19. Sequencing was done on a sample of peripheral blood. The V and J genes are TRBV6-2 or TRBV6-3 and TRBJ2-2; possible D gene TRBD1, 6 bases. CDR3 sequence reads: CASSYSRVRGTSNTGELFF. CDR3 DNA: TGTGCCAGCAGTTACTCGAGAGTTAGGGGGACATCGAACACCGGGGAGCTGTTTTTT.